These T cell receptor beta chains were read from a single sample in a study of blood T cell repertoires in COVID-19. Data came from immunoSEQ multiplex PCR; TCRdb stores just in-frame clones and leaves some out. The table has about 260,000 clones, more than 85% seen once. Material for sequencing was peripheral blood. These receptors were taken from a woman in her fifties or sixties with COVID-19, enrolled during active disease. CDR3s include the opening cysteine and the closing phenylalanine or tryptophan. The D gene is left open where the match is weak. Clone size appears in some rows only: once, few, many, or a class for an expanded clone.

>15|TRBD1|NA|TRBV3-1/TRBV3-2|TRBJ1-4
TGTGCCAGCAGCCTGGGACAGGGGGTTAATGAAAAACTGTTTTTT
CASSLGQGVNEKLFF
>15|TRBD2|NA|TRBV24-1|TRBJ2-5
TGTGCCACCAGCCCGACTAGCGGGAGCCCAGAGACCCAGTACTTC
CATSPTSGSPETQYF
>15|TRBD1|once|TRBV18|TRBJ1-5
TGTGCCAGCTCACCAGGGACAGGGCCCAATCAGCCCCAGCATTTT
CASSPGTGPNQPQHF
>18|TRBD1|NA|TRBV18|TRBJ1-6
TGTGCCAGCTCACCACGGGACAGGTCCTTCTCTGGGAATTCACCCCTCCACTTT
CASSPRDRSFSGNSPLHF
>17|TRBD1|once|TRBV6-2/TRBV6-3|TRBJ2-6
TGTGCCAGCAGTTCCGGACAGGGGAGCTCTGGGGCCAACGTCCTGACTTTC
CASSSGQGSSGANVLTF
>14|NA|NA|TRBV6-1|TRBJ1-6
TGTGCCAGCAGTGAAGCATACAGAAATTCACCCCTCCACTTT
CASSEAYRNSPLHF
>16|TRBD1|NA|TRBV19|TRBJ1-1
TGTGCCAGTAGTATTTCCCGGACAGGTTCGAACACTGAAGCTTTCTTT
CASSISRTGSNTEAFF
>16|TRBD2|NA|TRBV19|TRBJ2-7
TGTGCCAGTAGTATAGATCGGGCTAGCGGGATCTACGAGCAGTACTTC
CASSIDRASGIYEQYF
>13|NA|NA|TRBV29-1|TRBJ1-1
TGCAGCGTTGATGGGCTCCCTGTAACTGAAGCTTTCTTT
CSVDGLPVTEAFF
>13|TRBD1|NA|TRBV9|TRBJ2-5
TGTGCCAGCAGCGACGACAGGGTAGAGACCCAGTACTTC
CASSDDRVETQYF
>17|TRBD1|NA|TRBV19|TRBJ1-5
TGTGCCAGTAGTAAGACAGGGGGCGAGGTTCGGAATCAGCCCCAGCATTTT
CASSKTGGEVRNQPQHF
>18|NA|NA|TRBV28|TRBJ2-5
TGTGCCAGCAGTTTGGTCTGGCCGGGGCGGGATTGGGAAGAGACCCAGTACTTC
CASSLVWPGRDWEETQYF
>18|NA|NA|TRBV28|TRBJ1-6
TGTGCCAGCAGCCCTACAGGGAGGGTGAGAATCTATAATTCACCCCTCCACTTT
CASSPTGRVRIYNSPLHF
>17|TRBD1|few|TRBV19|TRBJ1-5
TGTGCCAGTAGTATTAGGGACAGACCCTATAGCAATCAGCCCCAGCATTTT
CASSIRDRPYSNQPQHF
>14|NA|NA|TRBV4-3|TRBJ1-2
TGCGCCAGCAGCCAAGGGCGGACAGTCTATGGCTACACCTTC
CASSQGRTVYGYTF
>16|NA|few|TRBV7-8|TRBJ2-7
TGTGCCAGCAGCCCAACCTCCTCTCTAGCTACGAGGGAGCAGTACTTC
CASSPTSSLATREQYF
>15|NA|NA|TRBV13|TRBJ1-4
TGTGCCAGCAGCTACCAAGGGGGGGCCGGGGAAAAACTGTTTTTT
CASSYQGGAGEKLFF
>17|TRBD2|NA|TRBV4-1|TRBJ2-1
TGCGCCAGCAGCCAACTTGAGCTAGCGGGGGTCGGCAATGAGCAGTTCTTC
CASSQLELAGVGNEQFF
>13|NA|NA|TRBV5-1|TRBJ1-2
TGCGCCAGCAGCTGGGGGCAGGGCTATGGCTACACCTTC
CASSWGQGYGYTF
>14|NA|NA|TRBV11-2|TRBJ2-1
TGTGCCAGCAGCTTCCTAGCGGAGGGGGGCGAGCAGTTCTTC
CASSFLAEGGEQFF
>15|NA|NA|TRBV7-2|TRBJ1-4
TGTGCCAGCAGCTTAGAGGGGGGGCGGAATGAAAAACTGTTTTTT
CASSLEGGRNEKLFF
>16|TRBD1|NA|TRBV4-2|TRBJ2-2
TGTGCCAGCAGCCCCCGGGAAGGGGGCAGCACCGGGGAGCTGTTTTTT
CASSPREGGSTGELFF
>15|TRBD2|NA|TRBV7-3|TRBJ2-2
TGTGCCAGCAGCGGTCTAGCGGGAGGTACCGGGGAGCTGTTTTTT
CASSGLAGGTGELFF
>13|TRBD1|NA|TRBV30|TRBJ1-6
TGTGCCTGGACGGGACAGGGTAATTCACCCCTCCACTTT
CAWTGQGNSPLHF
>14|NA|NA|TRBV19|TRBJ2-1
TGTGCCAGTAGTATCCAGGGTACCTACAATGAGCAGTTCTTC
CASSIQGTYNEQFF
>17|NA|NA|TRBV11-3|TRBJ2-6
TGTGCCAGCAGCTTAGGGGGCCGGGTTTCAGGGGCCAACGTCCTGACTTTC
CASSLGGRVSGANVLTF
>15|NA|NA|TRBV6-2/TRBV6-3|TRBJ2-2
TGTGCCAGCAGTTACTCGTGGGGCGAAACCGGGGAGCTGTTTTTT
CASSYSWGETGELFF
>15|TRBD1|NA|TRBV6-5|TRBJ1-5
TGTGCCAGCAGACCGACAGGGAATAGCAATCAGCCCCAGCATTTT
CASRPTGNSNQPQHF
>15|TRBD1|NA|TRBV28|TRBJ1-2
TGTGCCAGCAGACGACAGGGTCCGAGTTCGCGTGGCTACACCTTC
CASRRQGPSSRGYTF
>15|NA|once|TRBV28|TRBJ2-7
TGTGCCAGCAGCCTTGTCCAGGGGACAACCTACGAGCAGTACTTC
CASSLVQGTTYEQYF
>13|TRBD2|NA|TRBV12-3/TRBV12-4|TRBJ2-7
TGTGCCAGCAGGCCGGGGGGGGACTACGAGCAGTACTTC
CASRPGGDYEQYF
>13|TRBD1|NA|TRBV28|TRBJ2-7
TGTGCCAGCAGAACCGGGACAGACTACGAGCAGTACTTC
CASRTGTDYEQYF
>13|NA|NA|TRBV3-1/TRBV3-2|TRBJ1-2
TGTGCCAGCAGCCGGGGGCAGGGGTATGGCTACACCTTC
CASSRGQGYGYTF
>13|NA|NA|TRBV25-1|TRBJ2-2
TGTGCCAGCAGGCCCCCGGGGGCCGGGGAGCTGTTTTTT
CASRPPGAGELFF
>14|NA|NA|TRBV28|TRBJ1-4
TGTGCCAGCAGTTTCGGGGGGGTTATCGAAAAACTGTTTTTT
CASSFGGVIEKLFF
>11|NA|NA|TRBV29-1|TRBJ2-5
TGCAGCGGACAGGCTGAAGAGACCCAGTACTTC
CSGQAEETQYF
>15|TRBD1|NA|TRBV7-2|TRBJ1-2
TGTGCCAGCAGCTCCCGACAGGGCCCTATGTCTGGCTACACCTTC
CASSSRQGPMSGYTF
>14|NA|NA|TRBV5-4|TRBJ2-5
TGTGCCAGCACCCTCCGGGGGATCCAAGAGACCCAGTACTTC
CASTLRGIQETQYF
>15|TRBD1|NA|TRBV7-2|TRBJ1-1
TGTGCCAGCAGCGTCACGGACAGGGGACGCACTGAAGCTTTCTTT
CASSVTDRGRTEAFF
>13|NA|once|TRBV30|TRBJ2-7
TGTGCCTGGAGTCTAAGGGGAGGGGGCGAGCAGTACTTC
CAWSLRGGGEQYF
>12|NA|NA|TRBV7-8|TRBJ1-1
TGTGCCAGCAGCTTCGGGACTGCTGAAGCTTTCTTT
CASSFGTAEAFF
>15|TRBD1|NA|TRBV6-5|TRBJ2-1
TGTGCCAGCCCCCGCCGGGACAGGGGTTTTTACGAGCAGTTCTTC
CASPRRDRGFYEQFF
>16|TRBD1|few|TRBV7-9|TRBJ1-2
TGTGCCAGCAGCCTAGAGGGACAGATAGTCGACTATGGCTACACCTTC
CASSLEGQIVDYGYTF
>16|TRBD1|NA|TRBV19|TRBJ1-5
TGTGCCAGTAGTACACGGACAGGATTAAAAAATCAGCCCCAGCATTTT
CASSTRTGLKNQPQHF
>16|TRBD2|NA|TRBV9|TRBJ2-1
TGTGCCAGCAGCGCAACCGGGACTAGCGGGAATAATGAGCAGTTCTTC
CASSATGTSGNNEQFF
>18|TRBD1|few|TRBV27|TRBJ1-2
TGTGCCAGCAGTTCCCCCCCCGGGACAGCTAATGCTAACTATGGCTACACCTTC
CASSSPPGTANANYGYTF
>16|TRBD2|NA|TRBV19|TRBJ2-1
TGTGCCAGTAGTATCGAAACTAGCGGGATCGACAATGAGCAGTTCTTC
CASSIETSGIDNEQFF
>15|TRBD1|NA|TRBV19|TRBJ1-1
TGTGCCAGTAGTAGGGGACAGGGGGCCAGACGAGAAGCTTTCTTT
CASSRGQGARREAFF
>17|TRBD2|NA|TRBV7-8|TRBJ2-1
TGTGCCAGCAGCTTAGGCCGACTAGCGGGATTCGTGCATGAGCAGTTCTTC
CASSLGRLAGFVHEQFF
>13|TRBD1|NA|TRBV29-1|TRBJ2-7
TGCAGCGTTGAAGGGGGACAGGGTTCCGAGCAGTACTTC
CSVEGGQGSEQYF
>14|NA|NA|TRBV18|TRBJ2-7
TGTGCCAGCTCACCACCGGACAGAACCTACGAGCAGTACTTC
CASSPPDRTYEQYF
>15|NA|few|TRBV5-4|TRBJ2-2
TGTGCCAGCAGCTTGGCCGGGGGTATCTCAGGGGAGCTGTTTTTT
CASSLAGGISGELFF
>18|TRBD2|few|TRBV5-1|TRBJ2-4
TGCGCCAGCAGCTTGGGACTAGCGGGAGGTATAGCCAAAAACATTCAGTACTTC
CASSLGLAGGIAKNIQYF
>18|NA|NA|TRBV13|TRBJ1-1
TGTGCCAGCAGCACGAGAGCAATTAAGTTCAGGGAGGGCACTGAAGCTTTCTTT
CASSTRAIKFREGTEAFF